This T cell receptor (beta chain) was recovered during a study of Ad26.COV2.S vaccination and SARS-CoV-2 variants. Treatment meaning: around 19 received Ad26.COV2.S at low or high dose, single or two shots; 5 received placebo; per-sample allocation not given. Each sample was drawn 63 days after the first injection (of vaccine or placebo). Profiled with immunoSEQ multiplex PCR; TCRdb holds only in-frame clones, not every one. The sample lists fewer than 400,000 clones, 85% occurring once. The sample holds a few counts of this clone. This CDR3 region has 15 residues. The V end lost 0 bases, the J end lost 1 base, and 10 bases lay between the germline ends. Germline-derived CDR1 and CDR2 are SGDLS and YYNGEE.

The V gene is TRBV9, the J gene TRBJ1-1; D perhaps matches TRBD1 (5 bases). Sequenced material: peripheral blood, taken in a trial of Ad26.COV2.S vaccine versus placebo. The receptor was derived from a person aged 18-60 years who received the Ad26.COV2.S COVID-19 vaccine or a placebo. CDR3 nucleotides: TGTGCCAGCAGCGTAGGGGCCACAGGGAACACTGAAGCTTTCTTT. Amino acids: CASSVGATGNTEAFF.